The 16 T cell receptor beta chains in this list originate from one sample, sequenced in a study of T-cell memory formation after mild COVID-19 (dated by TCRdb to the early 2020s). Receptor libraries were prepared by 5' RACE. Sequencer: Illumina NovaSeq 6000. TCRdb passed the public sequencing reads through fastp at Q25 and MiXCR, retaining productive beta sequences. When rows share a CDR3 protein, they turn into one entry using the most common DNA and genes. This sample lists 350,000 or so distinct CDR3 sequences; around 13% were detected once. In total, the top ten clones hold 20% to 25% of the sample. Sequences were obtained from PBMCs or a T cell subset sorted from them (not recorded which). The source is a man between 18 and 29 years old who had mild COVID-19 (a few samples of this study predate the infection). The sample titles of this study are shuffled in the database, so cell type and time point are left out; the donor was told from shared clones.

This clonotype has only a few counts. The chain couples TRBV4-3 to TRBJ2-7; 11 bases map to TRBD2. V trimming: 0 bases; J trimming: 3 bases; junction bases outside the gene matches: 7. The CDR3 extends over 17 amino acids. CDR1 and CDR2 from the germline V gene are LGHNA and YSLEER. The DNA of the CDR3 is TGCGCCAGCAGCCAAGAACCCGGGACTAGCGGATTCTACGAGCAGTACTTC. Protein: CASSQEPGTSGFYEQYF.

This clonotype was seen a handful of times. The chain employs TRBV5-1 and TRBJ2-3; D may be TRBD1 (6 bases). The CDR3 length is 14 residues. Germline CDR1 SGHRS, CDR2 YFSETQ. Trimming took off 4 bases at V and 7 bases at J, with 16 bases between the two ends. Written as DNA, the CDR3 is TGCGCCAGCAGCCCCCCCGGGACAACACATACGCAGTATTTT. This codes for CASSPPGTTHTQYF.

The chain couples TRBV2 to TRBJ2-2; D is unclear. The CDR3 contains 15 residues. CDR1 is SNHLY and CDR2 is FYNNEI in the germline V gene. The germline V and J ends were trimmed by 3 bases and 1 base, with 9 bases remaining between them. The CDR3 sequence: CASSEGRRNTGELFF. The CDR3 bases are TGTGCCAGCAGTGAGGGCAGACGGAACACCGGGGAGCTGTTTTTT.

The table lists this clonotype with a few counts. The J gene is TRBJ1-1, the V gene TRBV10-3; D gene uncertain. CDR1 is ENHRY, CDR2 SYGVKD, per germline. There are 12 residues in the CDR3. Trimming pared 2 bases from V and 2 bases from J, leaving 3 bases between. CDR3 in amino acids: CAISELNTEAFF. The CDR3 DNA follows: TGTGCCATCAGTGAGCTCAACACTGAAGCTTTCTTT.

This chain links TRBV7-9 with TRBJ2-3, with no clear D. With 5 bases removed from V and 9 bases from J, the gap between germline ends came to 9 bases. Germline V CDR1 and CDR2: SEHNR, FQNEAQ (reference sequence). The CDR3 length is 11 residues. DNA for the CDR3: TGTGCCAGCAGCCCGGGCCCCACGCAGTATTTT. Protein sequence: CASSPGPTQYF.

This clonotype showed up just a few times. The V gene is TRBV5-1, the J gene TRBJ2-7, with TRBD1 matching over 9 bases. V trimming: 4 bases; J trimming: 9 bases; junction bases outside the gene matches: 8. CDR1 and CDR2 from the germline V gene are SGHRS and YFSETQ. This CDR3 has 13 amino acids. The CDR3 sequence: CASSTGTGTGQYF. The CDR3 DNA follows: TGCGCCAGCAGCACCGGGACAGGGACGGGGCAGTACTTC.

This clonotype was seen only a few times. This rearrangement joins TRBV5-1 to TRBJ2-5; 9 bases fit TRBD1. J was trimmed by 5 bases and V by 0 bases; bases with no gene match: 8. Germline assignment: CDR1 SGHRS and CDR2 YFSETQ. There are 16 residues in the CDR3. The CDR3 region has the DNA TGCGCCAGCAGCTTGGCCGGGACAGGGATTTCGGAGACCCAGTACTTC. Amino acids: CASSLAGTGISETQYF.

The chain combines TRBV5-1 with TRBJ2-2, with 9 bases aligning to TRBD1. The CDR3 loop spans 14 amino acids. The trim removed 6 bases at V and 5 bases at J, leaving 5 bases unmatched. The V gene's germline CDR1 is SGHRS and CDR2 YFSETQ. For the CDR3, the DNA is TGCGCCAGCACCTATGGACAGGGGACCGGGGAGCTGTTTTTT. It codes for CASTYGQGTGELFF.

The chain couples TRBV7-9 to TRBJ2-1; TRBD1 or TRBD2 may be the D gene (5 bases each). Per germline, CDR1 SEHNR and CDR2 FQNEAQ (reference sequence). The V and J ends lost 5 bases and 8 bases respectively, with 19 bases between them. The CDR3 is 15 amino acids. The CDR3 bases are TGTGCCAGCAGCCCCCGCCGGGACGCTAGAGATGAGCAGTTCTTC. This translates into CASSPRRDARDEQFF.

This clonotype was seen a handful of times. The chain joins TRBV4-2 to TRBJ2-3; 11 bases map to TRBD2. Trimming took 0 bases from V and 1 from J; bases not matched to a gene: 0. CDR1 and CDR2 (germline): LGHNA, YNFKEQ. The CDR3 is 16 amino acids. CDR3 loop: CASSQEGLAGTDTQYF. DNA of the CDR3: TGTGCCAGCAGCCAAGAGGGACTAGCGGGCACAGATACGCAGTATTTT.

This clonotype has only a few counts. V usage is TRBV7-2 and J usage is TRBJ1-1, with D possibly TRBD1 on 5 matching bases. V lost 5 bases and J lost 5, with 12 bases in between. This CDR3 has 13 amino acids. The germline V gene has CDR1 SGHTA and CDR2 FQGNSA. The CDR3 protein is CASSDGAWTEAFF. CDR3 nucleotide sequence: TGTGCCAGCAGCGACGGGGCATGGACTGAAGCTTTCTTT.

This clonotype was found many times. This chain uses TRBV15 with TRBJ2-2; a weak D match, TRBD1 (5 bases). Germline values: CDR1 LNHNV, CDR2 YYDKDF (reference sequence). V gave up 0 bases and J gave up 4 bases, with 6 bases separating them. The CDR3 is 14 residues long. The CDR3, as DNA: TGTGCCACCAGCAGAGACAGGGTCACCGGGGAGCTGTTTTTT. It yields the protein CATSRDRVTGELFF.

This clonotype was seen many times. DNA for the CDR3: TGCGCCAGCAGCTTGACTAGGAATGAGCAGTTCTTC. As protein: CASSLTRNEQFF. The rearrangement uses TRBV5-1 and TRBJ2-1; D may be TRBD2 (5 bases). The germline gives CDR1 SGHRS, CDR2 YFSETQ. Trimming removed 1 base from V and 7 bases from J, with 6 bases in between. This CDR3 is built from 12 residues.

V usage is TRBV6-5 and J usage is TRBJ1-6, with 7 bases that match TRBD1. The junction had 9 bases not matched to a gene; V was cut back by 7 bases and J by 0 bases. This CDR3 spans 17 amino acids. Germline values: CDR1 MNHEY, CDR2 SVGAGI. The DNA of the CDR3 is TGTGCCAGCACCTCGGGACAGAGGAGCTCCTATAATTCACCCCTCCACTTT. Amino acids: CASTSGQRSSYNSPLHF.

This clonotype showed up just a few times. The DNA of the CDR3 is TGTGCCAGCAGCTTTTCACAGGGGTTACCTGAAGCTTTCTTT. Translation: CASSFSQGLPEAFF. This rearrangement joins TRBV7-9 to TRBJ1-1; 7 nucleotides align to TRBD1. Germline V gives CDR1 SEHNR, CDR2 FQNEAQ (reference sequence). V lost 3 bases and J lost 6; bases outside the gene matches: 7. The CDR3 contains 14 residues.

V gene TRBV4-3 combines with J gene TRBJ2-1, with 12 bases identical to TRBD2. The V and J ends lost 0 bases and 15 bases, in that order; junction bases with no gene match: 12. Germline V gene data show CDR1 as LGHNA and CDR2 as YSLEER. The CDR3 is 16 residues long. The CDR3 DNA sequence: TGCGCCAGCAGCCAAGAGGGGCTAGCGGGGGGGCCGTCGCTGTTCTTC. Encoded protein: CASSQEGLAGGPSLFF.